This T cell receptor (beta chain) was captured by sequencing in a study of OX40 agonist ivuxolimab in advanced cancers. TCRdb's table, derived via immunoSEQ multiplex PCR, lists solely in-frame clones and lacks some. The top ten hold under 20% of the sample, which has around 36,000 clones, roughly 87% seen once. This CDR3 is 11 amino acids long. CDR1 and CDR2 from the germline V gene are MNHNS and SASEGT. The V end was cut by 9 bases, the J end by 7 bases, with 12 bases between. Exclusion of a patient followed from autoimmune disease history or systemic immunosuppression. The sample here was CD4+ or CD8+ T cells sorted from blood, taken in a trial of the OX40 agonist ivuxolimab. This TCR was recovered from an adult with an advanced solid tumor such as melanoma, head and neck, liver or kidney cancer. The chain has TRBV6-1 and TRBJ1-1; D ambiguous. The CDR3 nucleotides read TGTGCCAGTTTCTGGCCGTATGAAGCTTTCTTT. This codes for CASFWPYEAFF.